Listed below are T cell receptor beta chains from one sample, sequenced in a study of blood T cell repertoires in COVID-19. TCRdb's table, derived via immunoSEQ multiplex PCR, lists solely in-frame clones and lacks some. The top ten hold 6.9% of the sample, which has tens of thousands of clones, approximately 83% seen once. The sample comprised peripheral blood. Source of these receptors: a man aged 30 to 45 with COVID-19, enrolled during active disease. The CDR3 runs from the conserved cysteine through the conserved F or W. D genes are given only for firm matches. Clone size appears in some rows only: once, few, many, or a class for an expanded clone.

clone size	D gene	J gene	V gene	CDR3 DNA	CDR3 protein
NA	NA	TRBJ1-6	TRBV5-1	TGCGCCAGCACGCGAGACCGGTGGGAGAATAATTCACCCCTCCACTTT	CASTRDRWENNSPLHF
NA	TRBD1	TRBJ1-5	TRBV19	TGTGCCAGTAGCCCACAGGGGGGCAATCAGCCCCAGCATTTT	CASSPQGGNQPQHF
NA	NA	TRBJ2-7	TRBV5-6	TGTGCCAGCAGCTTGGAGCAGTGGAGCTCCTACGAGCAGTACTTC	CASSLEQWSSYEQYF
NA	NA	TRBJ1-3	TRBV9	TGTGCCAGCAGCGTAGTTGCAGGGGCTGGAAACACCATATATTTT	CASSVVAGAGNTIYF
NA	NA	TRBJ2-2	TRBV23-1	TGCGCCATCCCAGCACTTTGCCCCGGGTGGCTGGCGAACACCGGGGAGCTGTTTTTT	CAIPALCPGWLANTGELFF
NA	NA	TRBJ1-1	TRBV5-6	TGTGCCAGCAGCAGACAGTACACTGAAGCTTTCTTT	CASSRQYTEAFF
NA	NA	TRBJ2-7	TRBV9	TGTGCCAGCGCGAAGGAGGGCGGCACCTACGAGCAGTACTTC	CASAKEGGTYEQYF
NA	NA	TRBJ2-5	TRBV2	TGTGCCAGCACCAACGGGAATTTAAAGACCCAGTACTTC	CASTNGNLKTQYF
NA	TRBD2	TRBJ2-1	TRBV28	TGTGCCAGCAGTCCCCGTCCGGGACTAGCGGGAATATTGGACAATGAGCAGTTCTTC	CASSPRPGLAGILDNEQFF
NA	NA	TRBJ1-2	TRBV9	TGTGCCAGCAGCGCTCCAACCCACAGGGCTTCCCATGGCTACACCTTC	CASSAPTHRASHGYTF
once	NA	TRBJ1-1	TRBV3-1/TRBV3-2	TGTGCCAGCAGCCAAGCTCCGGGGGTCAACACTGAAGCTTTCTTT	CASSQAPGVNTEAFF
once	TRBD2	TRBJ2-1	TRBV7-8	TGTGCCAGCAGCTCCCGGCTAGCGGGAGACGATGAGCAGTTCTTC	CASSSRLAGDDEQFF
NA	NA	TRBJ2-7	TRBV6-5	TGTGCCAGCAGTCACTCCTACGAGCAGTACTTC	CASSHSYEQYF
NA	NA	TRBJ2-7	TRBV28	TGTGCCAGCAGTCCTTTAGGGGGGGGCTCCTACGAGCAGTACTTC	CASSPLGGGSYEQYF
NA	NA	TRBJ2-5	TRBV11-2	TGTGCCAGCAGGCCAGACAGTATCCAAGAGACCCAGTACTTC	CASRPDSIQETQYF
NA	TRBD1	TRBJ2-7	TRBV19	TGTGCCAGTAGTAACAGGGGGGTCTACGAGCAGTACTTC	CASSNRGVYEQYF
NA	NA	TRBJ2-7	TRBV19	TGTGCCAGTAAGAACAGGGGGGGACTAGCTACGGGTGAGCAGTACTTC	CASKNRGGLATGEQYF
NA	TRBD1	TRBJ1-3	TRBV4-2	TGTGCCAGCAGCCAAGATACAGGGGCTGGAAACACCATATATTTT	CASSQDTGAGNTIYF
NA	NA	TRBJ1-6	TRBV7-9	TGTGCCAGCAGCCCGACTGGGCAGGGAGGTTCACCCCTCCACTTT	CASSPTGQGGSPLHF
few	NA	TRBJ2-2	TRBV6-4	TGTGCCAGCAGTGCCACGAACACCGGGGAGCTGTTTTTT	CASSATNTGELFF
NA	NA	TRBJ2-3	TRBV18	TGTGCCAGCTCACCACAACCTCAGGGTAGCACAGATACGCAGTATTTT	CASSPQPQGSTDTQYF
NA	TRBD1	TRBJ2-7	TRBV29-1	TGCAGCGGGACAGGGGATTCCTACGAGCAGTACTTC	CSGTGDSYEQYF
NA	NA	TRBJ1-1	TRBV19	TGTGCCAGTAGTATGTGGACAGACCCATCGTATGGTTTCTTT	CASSMWTDPSYGFF
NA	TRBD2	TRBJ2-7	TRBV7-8	TGTGCCAGCAGCTTTAGGGGGACTAGCGGGGCCGCTGCCTACGAGCAGTACTTC	CASSFRGTSGAAAYEQYF
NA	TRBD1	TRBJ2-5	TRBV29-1	TGCAGCACAGCTCGAGGTCCAGGGGACAGATTTACCGAAACCCAGTACTTC	CSTARGPGDRFTETQYF
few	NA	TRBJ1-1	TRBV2	TGTGCCAGCAGTGCCTCCACAGGGCGGGGGACTGAAGCTTTCTTT	CASSASTGRGTEAFF
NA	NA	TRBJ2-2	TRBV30	TGTGCCTGGAGTAGACCGGGACTCCCGAACACCGGGGAGCTGTTTTTT	CAWSRPGLPNTGELFF
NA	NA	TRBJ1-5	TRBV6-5	TGTGCCAGCACCCCAGGGGCTAGTCAGCCCCAGCATTTT	CASTPGASQPQHF
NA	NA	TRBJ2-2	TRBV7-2	TGTGCCAGCAGCTCCCGCGGGGTCACCGGGGAGCTGTTTTTT	CASSSRGVTGELFF
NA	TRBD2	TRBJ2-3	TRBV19	TGTGCCAGTAGTATGAACGGGAGGACAGATACGCAGTATTTT	CASSMNGRTDTQYF
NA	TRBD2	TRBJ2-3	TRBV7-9	TGTGCCAGCAGCTCGGACGCTAGCGGGGGCACAGATACGCAGTATTTT	CASSSDASGGTDTQYF
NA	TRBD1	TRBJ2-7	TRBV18	TGTGCCAGCTCACCCCGTTACGGGACAGGGGCCTACGAGCAGTACTTC	CASSPRYGTGAYEQYF
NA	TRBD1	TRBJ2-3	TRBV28	TGTGCCAGCAGTTTAGGGGACAGGGGAGATACGCAGTATTTT	CASSLGDRGDTQYF
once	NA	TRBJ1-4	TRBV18	TGTGCCAGCTCACCACCTTCAAGGAGAGCTAATGAAAAACTGTTTTTT	CASSPPSRRANEKLFF
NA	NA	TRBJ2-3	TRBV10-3	TGTGCCACCGCAGGGGATGCAGATACGCAGTATTTT	CATAGDADTQYF
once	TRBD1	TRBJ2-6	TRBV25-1	TGTGCCAGCAGTGAACGCCCCCGACAGGGAACTGGGGCCAACGTCCTGACTTTC	CASSERPRQGTGANVLTF
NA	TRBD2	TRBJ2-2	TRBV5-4	TGTGCCAGCAGCTTGACCGGGACTAGCCACGGGGAGCTGTTTTTT	CASSLTGTSHGELFF
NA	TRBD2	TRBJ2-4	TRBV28	TGTGCCAGCAGTTTTCAGCGGGACAACATTCAGTACTTC	CASSFQRDNIQYF
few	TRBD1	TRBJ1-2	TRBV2	TGTGCCAGCAGTGTTGGAGGGACAGACTATGGCTACACCTTC	CASSVGGTDYGYTF
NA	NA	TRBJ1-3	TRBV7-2	TGTGCCAGCAGCTTAGTCACGGGATCTGGAAACACCATATATTTT	CASSLVTGSGNTIYF
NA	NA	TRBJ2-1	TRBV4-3	TGCGCCAGCAGCCAAGATCAGCCTCCCAGGGGTGAGCAGTTCTTC	CASSQDQPPRGEQFF
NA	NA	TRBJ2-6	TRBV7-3	TGTGCCAGCAGCCAACTATTCTCTGGGGCCAACGTCCTGACTTTC	CASSQLFSGANVLTF
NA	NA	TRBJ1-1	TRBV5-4	TGTGCCAGCAGCTTGACAGAAAACACTGAAGCTTTCTTT	CASSLTENTEAFF
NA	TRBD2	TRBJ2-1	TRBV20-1	TGCAGTGCTAGTATAGCGGGAGAGAACAATGAGCAGTTCTTC	CSASIAGENNEQFF
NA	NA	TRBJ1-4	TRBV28	TGTGCCAGCAGTTCCCAGGGGTACATACTGTTTTTT	CASSSQGYILFF
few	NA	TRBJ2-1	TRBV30	TGTGCCTGGAGTGTTAAACTGGCGGGACCTAATGAGCAGTTCTTC	CAWSVKLAGPNEQFF
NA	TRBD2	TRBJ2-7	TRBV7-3	TGTGCCAGCAGCCCCCCCACTACTAGCGGCTCCTACGAGCAGTACTTC	CASSPPTTSGSYEQYF
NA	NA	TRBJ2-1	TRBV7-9	TGTGCCAGCTCCGGGAGCGCGCTGGATGAGCAGTTCTTC	CASSGSALDEQFF
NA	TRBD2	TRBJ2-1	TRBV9	TGTGCCAGCAGCCCCCGAACTTCTAGCGGGAGGGCTACTGAGCAGTTCTTC	CASSPRTSSGRATEQFF
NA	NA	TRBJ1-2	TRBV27	TGTGCCAGCAGCCAACTATTGGGGGCTGGCTACACCTTC	CASSQLLGAGYTF
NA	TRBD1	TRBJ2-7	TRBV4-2	TGTGCCAGCAGCCAGATAGTCGGGACAGACACTTCCTACGAGCAGTACTTC	CASSQIVGTDTSYEQYF
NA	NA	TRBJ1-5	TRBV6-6	TGTGCCAGCAGGTCGGTAGGCAATCAGCCCCAGCATTTT	CASRSVGNQPQHF
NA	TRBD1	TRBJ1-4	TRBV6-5	TGTGCCAGCAGTTGGACAGGCGAAAAACTGTTTTTT	CASSWTGEKLFF
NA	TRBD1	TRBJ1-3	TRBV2	TGTGCCAGCAGTGAAGCGGGGACAGGACTCTCTGGAAACACCATATATTTT	CASSEAGTGLSGNTIYF
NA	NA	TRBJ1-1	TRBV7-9	TGTGCCAGCAGCGTTAGTCAGGTCACTGAAGCTTTCTTT	CASSVSQVTEAFF
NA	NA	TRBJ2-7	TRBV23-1	TGCGCCAGCAGTCCGCGGGACCCAGCGGCCTCCTACGAGCAGTACTTC	CASSPRDPAASYEQYF
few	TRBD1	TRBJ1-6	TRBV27	TGTGCCAGCAGTTTATTGGGACAGGGGAATTCACCCCTCCACTTT	CASSLLGQGNSPLHF
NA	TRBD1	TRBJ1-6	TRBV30	TGTGCCGGAAACAGGGGATATTCACCCCTCCACTTT	CAGNRGYSPLHF
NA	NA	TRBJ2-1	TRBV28	TGTGCCAGCAGGACAGCACAACTCTCCTACAATGAGCAGTTCTTC	CASRTAQLSYNEQFF
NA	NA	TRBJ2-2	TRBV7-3	TGTGCCAGCACCTCTTTGAACACCGGGGAGCTGTTTTTT	CASTSLNTGELFF